A selection of T cell receptor beta chains follows, all from one sample in a study of cytomegalovirus exposure and HLA in healthy donors. Here immunoSEQ multiplex PCR was the method, and the copy in TCRdb shows in-frame clones only, minus some. The sample shows about 200,000 clones, 60% to 85% of them seen only once. The sequenced sample consisted of PBMCs. The source of these receptors is a girl between 10 and 17 years old in good health and CMV-seropositive. Each CDR3 is given with its conserved first and last residue. D genes are given only for firm matches. The size field is filled for only some rows; it gives once, few, many or a size class.

>.|.|TRBJ2-1|TRBV4-3
CASSLTGEDEQFF
TGCGCCAGCAGCCTCACTGGGGAGGATGAGCAGTTCTTC
>TRBD2|.|TRBJ2-7|TRBV5-4
CASSLTGGYEQYF
TGTGCCAGCAGCTTGACGGGGGGCTACGAGCAGTACTTC
>TRBD2|.|TRBJ2-2|TRBV9
CASSVASGGKYGELFF
TGTGCCAGCAGCGTAGCTAGCGGGGGGAAGTACGGGGAGCTGTTTTTT
>.|.|TRBJ2-1|TRBV5-4
CASRGGGGMVDEQFF
TGTGCCAGCAGGGGAGGCGGGGGCATGGTCGATGAGCAGTTCTTC
>.|.|TRBJ1-2|TRBV9
CASSVDGGGAGYTF
TGTGCCAGCAGCGTGGACGGGGGGGGAGCTGGCTACACCTTC
>.|.|TRBJ1-2|TRBV29-1
CSTRTQDNYGYTF
TGCAGCACCAGGACACAGGATAACTATGGCTACACCTTC
>.|.|TRBJ1-2|TRBV7-2
CASSQSGRGGGYTF
TGTGCCAGCAGCCAGTCGGGCAGGGGCGGGGGCTACACCTTC
>.|few|TRBJ2-4|TRBV5-5
CASSNGLTRDIQYF
TGTGCCAGCAGCAACGGACTGACAAGGGACATTCAGTACTTC
>TRBD2|.|TRBJ2-5|TRBV12-5
CASGPLLRGGETQYF
TGTGCTAGTGGCCCGCTACTTCGCGGGGGGGAGACCCAGTACTTC
>.|few|TRBJ1-2|TRBV6-1
CASFSRDGANYGYTF
TGTGCCAGCTTTAGCAGGGATGGAGCTAACTATGGCTACACCTTC
>TRBD2|.|TRBJ2-5|TRBV7-8
CASSPTTSGKETQYF
TGTGCCAGCAGCCCTACGACTAGCGGGAAAGAGACCCAGTACTTC
>.|.|TRBJ1-5|TRBV4-2
CASSQGDSGVQPQHF
TGTGCCAGCAGCCAAGGGGACTCGGGGGTTCAGCCCCAGCATTTT
>TRBD1|few|TRBJ1-1|TRBV4-1
CASSQVLRGQGVYTEAFF
TGCGCCAGCAGCCAAGTCCTGAGGGGACAGGGGGTCTACACTGAAGCTTTCTTT
>.|.|TRBJ1-5|TRBV9
CASSREGGLQPQHF
TGTGCCAGCAGCCGGGAGGGGGGACTCCAGCCCCAGCATTTT
>.|few|TRBJ1-2|TRBV6-6
CASSWASFYGYTF
TGTGCCAGCAGTTGGGCCTCCTTCTATGGCTACACCTTC
>TRBD2|.|TRBJ2-3|TRBV7-9
CASSQGLAGSTDTQYF
TGTGCCAGCAGCCAAGGACTAGCGGGGAGCACAGATACGCAGTATTTT
>TRBD1|.|TRBJ2-5|TRBV2
CASSRDSQETQYF
TGTGCCAGCAGTCGGGACAGCCAAGAGACCCAGTACTTC
>.|.|TRBJ2-2|TRBV9
CASSVFTDTGELFF
TGTGCCAGCAGCGTATTTACGGACACCGGGGAGCTGTTTTTT
>TRBD1|few|TRBJ1-2|TRBV7-9
CASSPVGYKRGRDYGYTF
TGTGCCAGCAGCCCCGTGGGGTATAAGAGGGGGCGAGACTATGGCTACACCTTC
>.|.|TRBJ2-1|TRBV5-4
CASSKDKEQFF
TGTGCCAGCAGCAAGGACAAAGAGCAGTTCTTC
>.|once|TRBJ2-5|TRBV7-2
CASSFGLKETQYF
TGTGCCAGCAGCTTCGGACTAAAAGAGACCCAGTACTTC
>TRBD1|.|TRBJ2-1|TRBV7-2
CASRQGQGADEQFF
TGTGCCAGCAGGCAGGGACAGGGGGCAGATGAGCAGTTCTTC
>.|.|TRBJ2-5|TRBV7-2
CASSFPALQGGLETQYF
TGTGCCAGCAGCTTCCCCGCCCTCCAGGGGGGCCTGGAGACCCAGTACTTC
>TRBD2|.|TRBJ2-3|TRBV5-8
CASSGGGFTDTQYF
TGTGCCAGCAGCGGGGGAGGGTTCACAGATACGCAGTATTTT
>.|.|TRBJ2-5|TRBV2
CASGPGGQETQYF
TGTGCCAGCGGGCCAGGGGGGCAAGAGACCCAGTACTTC
>.|.|TRBJ1-2|TRBV7-2
CASSLGTLTGGYTF
TGTGCCAGCAGCTTAGGCACCCTAACGGGGGGCTACACCTTC
>.|few|TRBJ2-7|TRBV7-9
CASSPQQDSSYEQYF
TGTGCCAGCAGCCCGCAGCAGGACAGCTCCTACGAGCAGTACTTC
>.|.|TRBJ1-2|TRBV6-6
CASSYSREGYGYTF
TGTGCCAGCAGTTACTCGCGGGAGGGGTATGGCTACACCTTC
>TRBD2|.|TRBJ2-7|TRBV2
CASTSGGSYEQYF
TGTGCCAGTACTAGCGGGGGCTCCTACGAGCAGTACTTC
>.|.|TRBJ2-1|TRBV5-6
CASSLAPSNNNEQFF
TGTGCCAGCAGCTTGGCTCCCTCAAACAACAATGAGCAGTTCTTC
>.|.|TRBJ2-5|TRBV7-7
CASSLSGQETQYF
TGTGCCAGCAGCTTATCGGGTCAAGAGACCCAGTACTTC
>.|once|TRBJ2-5|TRBV6-5
CASSYSGPRETQYF
TGTGCCAGCAGTTACTCGGGGCCGAGGGAGACCCAGTACTTC
>.|.|TRBJ1-3|TRBV9
CASSVGHSSSGNTIYF
TGTGCCAGCAGCGTGGGACACTCAAGCTCTGGAAACACCATATATTTT
>.|.|TRBJ2-2|TRBV4-2
CASSQAGWGAREYTGELFF
TGTGCCAGCAGCCAAGCGGGTTGGGGTGCCAGGGAATATACCGGGGAGCTGTTTTTT
>.|.|TRBJ2-7|TRBV6-5
CASSQTQGIYEQYF
TGTGCCAGCAGTCAAACACAGGGTATCTACGAGCAGTACTTC
>TRBD2|.|TRBJ2-3|TRBV6-1
CASSESWRGAVTDTQYF
TGTGCCAGCAGTGAATCGTGGCGGGGGGCTGTCACAGATACGCAGTATTTT
>.|few|TRBJ1-4|TRBV15
CATSLLVNEKLFF
TGTGCCACCTCTTTGTTAGTTAATGAAAAACTGTTTTTT
>TRBD1|.|TRBJ1-1|TRBV6-5
CASWDSGNTEAFF
TGTGCCAGCTGGGACAGTGGAAACACTGAAGCTTTCTTT
>TRBD1|once|TRBJ1-1|TRBV6-6
CASSYGGQGVTEAFF
TGTGCCAGCAGTTACGGAGGACAGGGGGTTACTGAAGCTTTCTTT
>.|.|TRBJ2-3|TRBV11-2
CASSSTPGTDTQYF
TGTGCCAGCAGCTCCACACCCGGCACAGATACGCAGTATTTT
>TRBD2|.|TRBJ2-3|TRBV7-2
CASSLVGTTGTDTQYF
TGTGCCAGCAGCTTAGTAGGGACTACTGGCACAGATACGCAGTATTTT
>.|.|TRBJ2-3|TRBV15
CATSRDRQTDTQYF
TGTGCCACCAGCAGAGACAGACAGACAGATACGCAGTATTTT
>TRBD2|.|TRBJ2-7|TRBV4-3
CASSHMGGGYEQYF
TGCGCCAGCAGCCACATGGGGGGGGGCTACGAGCAGTACTTC
>TRBD1|.|TRBJ2-2|TRBV4-1
CASSRPGQGTGELFF
TGCGCCAGCAGCCGGCCGGGACAGGGGACCGGGGAGCTGTTTTTT
>TRBD2|.|TRBJ2-5|TRBV15
CATRTGTRGETQYF
TGTGCCACCAGAACCGGGACTAGAGGGGAGACCCAGTACTTC
>TRBD2|.|TRBJ2-1|TRBV4-1
CASSQEQLAGGPREQFF
TGCGCCAGCAGCCAAGAACAACTAGCGGGGGGGCCGCGTGAGCAGTTCTTC
>.|.|TRBJ2-5|TRBV5-1
CASRVTGTKGQETQYF
TGCGCCAGCAGAGTAACTGGGACAAAAGGACAAGAGACCCAGTACTTC
>.|.|TRBJ2-7|TRBV18
CASSPGQGTYEQYF
TGTGCCAGCTCACCAGGGCAGGGGACCTACGAGCAGTACTTC
>.|.|TRBJ1-2|TRBV7-9
CASSDYDYGYTF
TGTGCCAGCAGCGACTATGACTATGGCTACACCTTC
>.|.|TRBJ1-3|TRBV10-3
CAISDPESSGNTIYF
TGTGCCATCAGTGATCCGGAGAGCTCTGGAAACACCATATATTTT